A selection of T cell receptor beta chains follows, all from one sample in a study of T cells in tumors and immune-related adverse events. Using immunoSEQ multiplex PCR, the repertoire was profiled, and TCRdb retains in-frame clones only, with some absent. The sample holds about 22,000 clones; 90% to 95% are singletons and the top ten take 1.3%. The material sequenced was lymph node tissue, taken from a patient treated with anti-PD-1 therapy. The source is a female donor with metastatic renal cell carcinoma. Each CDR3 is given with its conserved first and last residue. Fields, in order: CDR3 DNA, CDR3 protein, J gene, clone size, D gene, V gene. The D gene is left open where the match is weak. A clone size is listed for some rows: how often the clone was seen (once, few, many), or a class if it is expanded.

cdr3_nt: TGTGCCAGCAGTGAGGCTATAGCGGCCTACAATGAGCAGTTCTTC
cdr3_aa: CASSEAIAAYNEQFF
j_call: TRBJ2-1
clone_size: -
d_call: -
v_call: TRBV6-1

cdr3_nt: TGTGCCAGCAGCTTAGACTCCCAGAGAGAGACCCAGTACTTC
cdr3_aa: CASSLDSQRETQYF
j_call: TRBJ2-5
clone_size: -
d_call: -
v_call: TRBV7-2

cdr3_nt: TGTGCCAGCAGCTTGGTTAGTCGGGGCTCCCACGAGCAGTACTTC
cdr3_aa: CASSLVSRGSHEQYF
j_call: TRBJ2-7
clone_size: -
d_call: -
v_call: TRBV5-6

cdr3_nt: TGTGCCAGCAGCTTAGGTGGCAGGGGCCCCTACGAGCAGTACTTC
cdr3_aa: CASSLGGRGPYEQYF
j_call: TRBJ2-7
clone_size: -
d_call: -
v_call: TRBV7-9

cdr3_nt: TGTGCCTGGAGTGTTGGGTATGGCAGGGCCTCGCTTGACTATGGCTACACCTTC
cdr3_aa: CAWSVGYGRASLDYGYTF
j_call: TRBJ1-2
clone_size: -
d_call: -
v_call: TRBV30

cdr3_nt: TGTGCCAGCAGTGAAGCGGCACAGGGGGAGACCCAGTACTTC
cdr3_aa: CASSEAAQGETQYF
j_call: TRBJ2-5
clone_size: -
d_call: TRBD1
v_call: TRBV6-1

cdr3_nt: TGTGCCAGCAGAGACAGGGGTTATAGGTATGGCTACACCTTC
cdr3_aa: CASRDRGYRYGYTF
j_call: TRBJ1-2
clone_size: -
d_call: TRBD1
v_call: TRBV28

cdr3_nt: TGCGCCAGCAGCCCGGTGGAAGGGGTCACTGAAGCTTTCTTT
cdr3_aa: CASSPVEGVTEAFF
j_call: TRBJ1-1
clone_size: -
d_call: -
v_call: TRBV5-1

cdr3_nt: TGTGCCATCAGTGAGTCCGCGGGGGCAGATACGCAGTATTTT
cdr3_aa: CAISESAGADTQYF
j_call: TRBJ2-3
clone_size: -
d_call: TRBD2
v_call: TRBV10-3

cdr3_nt: TGTGCCAGCAGTTCGTCGGTGGGGGCCTACGAGCAGTACTTC
cdr3_aa: CASSSSVGAYEQYF
j_call: TRBJ2-7
clone_size: -
d_call: -
v_call: TRBV28

cdr3_nt: TGCGCCAGCAGTCAATGGGGGGGTTGGGTTGGCAACCACCGCACAGATACGCAGTATTTT
cdr3_aa: CASSQWGGWVGNHRTDTQYF
j_call: TRBJ2-3
clone_size: -
d_call: TRBD2
v_call: TRBV23-1

cdr3_nt: TGCGCCAGCAGTGAGCTGTCCGGACAGGGTTGGGATACGCAGTATTTT
cdr3_aa: CASSELSGQGWDTQYF
j_call: TRBJ2-3
clone_size: once
d_call: TRBD1
v_call: TRBV10-1

cdr3_nt: TGTGCCAGCTCACCACAGGCTAGCAATTACGAGCAGTACTTC
cdr3_aa: CASSPQASNYEQYF
j_call: TRBJ2-7
clone_size: -
d_call: -
v_call: TRBV18

cdr3_nt: TGCGCCAGCAGCCAGGGACAGGCGTCAAATGAAAAACTGTTTTTT
cdr3_aa: CASSQGQASNEKLFF
j_call: TRBJ1-4
clone_size: -
d_call: TRBD1
v_call: TRBV4-3